The source of this T cell receptor (beta chain) is a study of blood T cell repertoires in COVID-19. On the study more broadly: PBMCs, B-cell-depleted T cells, or T cells provided the cDNA or gDNA that made up the material.

The germline V gene has CDR1 LGHNA and CDR2 YSLEER. V was shortened by 1 base and J by 4 bases, with 9 bases between the two germline ends. This CDR3 comprises 14 residues. The method was immunoSEQ multiplex PCR; TCRdb's version includes in-frame clones alone and lacks a portion of them. The sample has 150,000 to 180,000 clones, around 74% seen once; the top ten hold more than 3.5%. The sample was peripheral blood. This TCR was sampled from a woman of 80 years or more with acute or convalescent COVID-19. The J gene is TRBJ2-3, the V gene TRBV4-3, with D unresolved. The CDR3: CASSQGGSADTQYF. In nucleotides, the CDR3 is TGCGCCAGCAGCCAAGGAGGATCCGCAGATACGCAGTATTTT.